These 3 T cell receptor beta chains were all obtained from the same sample, sequenced in a study of blood T cell repertoires in COVID-19. Some clones are missing from TCRdb's copy, which holds only in-frame ones; the method was immunoSEQ multiplex PCR. The repertoire holds hundreds of thousands of clones, with around 90% as singletons. Material: peripheral blood. The source is a human donor in a cohort sampled during active COVID-19.

J is TRBJ2-7 and V is TRBV15, with 7 bases aligning to TRBD2. CDR1 and CDR2 (germline): LNHNV, YYDKDF (reference sequence). V lost 5 bases, J lost 5 bases, and 9 bases stayed unmatched. CDR3 length equals 14 residues. For the CDR3, the DNA is TGTGCCACCAGCGAGGGGCGGGAGTTTAACGAGCAGTACTTC. Its translation: CATSEGREFNEQYF.

The chain recombines TRBV7-2 with TRBJ2-7; 7 nucleotides line up with TRBD1. V shed 1 base, J shed 0 bases, and the junction held 3 bases outside the gene matches. The germline V gene encodes CDR1 SGHTA and CDR2 FQGNSA. There are 15 residues in the CDR3. The CDR3 reads CASSLVGGNSYEQYF. CDR3 nucleotide sequence: TGTGCCAGCAGCTTAGTAGGGGGCAACTCCTACGAGCAGTACTTC.

The chain joins TRBV9 to TRBJ2-5, with 7 bases lining up with TRBD1. The CDR3 extends over 14 amino acids. J gave up 2 bases and V 2 bases, and 3 bases lay outside the gene matches. Germline V gives CDR1 SGDLS, CDR2 YYNGEE. The CDR3 reads CASSVKGAQETQYF. CDR3 coding DNA: TGTGCCAGCAGCGTCAAGGGGGCACAAGAGACCCAGTACTTC.